This entry lists 5 T cell receptor beta chains sequenced from one sample in a study of response to subunit inactivated influenza vaccine. Each CDR3 protein is one row after TCRdb ran MiXCR on the RT-PCR reads. The data contain hundreds of thousands of distinct CDR3 sequences, roughly 22% of them singletons. The sample here was PBMCs from blood, taken roughly 20 months after vaccination. Receptors were obtained from a man aged 50-75 years who received an inactivated influenza vaccine.

This clonotype was found a few times. The chain carries TRBV5-1 and TRBJ2-1, with 9 bases identical to TRBD1. The germline CDR1 and CDR2 sequences are SGHRS and YFSETQ. This CDR3 comprises 17 residues. V gave up 0 bases and J gave up 5 bases; unmatched junction bases: 9. CDR3 in amino acids: CASSLASGTGRNNEQFF. The CDR3 coding sequence is TGCGCCAGCAGCTTGGCTTCAGGGACAGGGAGGAACAATGAGCAGTTCTTC.

The chain is built from TRBV20-1 and TRBJ2-3; 8 nucleotides line up with TRBD2. V was clipped by 4 bases and J by 2 bases; unmatched bases: 8. This CDR3 has 15 amino acids. Per germline, CDR1 DFQATT and CDR2 SNEGSKA (reference sequence). CDR3 region: CSAISPGGTTDTQYF. Written as DNA, the CDR3 is TGCAGTGCTATTTCCCCGGGAGGGACCACAGATACGCAGTATTTT.

The rearrangement links TRBV20-1 to TRBJ2-7; D remains ambiguous. The V end lost 0 bases, the J end lost 7 bases, and 19 bases lay between the germline ends. Germline V lookup: CDR1 DFQATT, CDR2 SNEGSKA (reference sequence). This CDR3 has 15 residues. The CDR3 sequence: CSARDSGTSIREQYF. DNA of the CDR3: TGCAGTGCTAGAGATAGTGGCACCTCCATAAGAGAGCAGTACTTC.

This clonotype was counted many times. The chain couples TRBV28 to TRBJ2-6; no clear D. CDR3 length: 16 residues. The ends were cut back, 1 base at V and 1 base at J, with 8 bases in the middle. Looked up from germline, CDR1 is MDHEN and CDR2 is SYDVKM. The CDR3 loop reads CASSLSRRSGANVLTF. The CDR3 DNA reads as TGTGCCAGCAGTTTATCGCGACGGTCTGGGGCCAACGTCCTGACTTTC.

This clonotype appeared many times. The rearrangement links TRBV29-1 to TRBJ2-1; D is ambiguous. This CDR3 has 13 residues. Germline-derived CDR1 and CDR2 are SQVTM and ANQGSEA. V was shortened by 6 bases and J by 4 bases, with 13 bases between the two germline ends. The CDR3 region is CSVPRVKYNEQFF. The CDR3 DNA sequence: TGCAGCGTCCCTCGGGTCAAATACAATGAGCAGTTCTTC.